This is a list of T cell receptor beta chains from one sample in a study of blood T cell repertoires in COVID-19. Clones were sequenced by immunoSEQ multiplex PCR, and TCRdb holds only the in-frame ones, with some missing. Among 250,000 to 400,000 clones, about nine tenths were seen once, and the ten largest hold less than 3.5%. The sample was peripheral blood. The origin of the receptors is a woman in her thirties with COVID-19, enrolled during active disease. Each CDR3 is given with its conserved first and last residue. D genes are given only for firm matches. Size is omitted from some rows. Given values are once, few, many or a class for expanded clones.

d_gene	v_gene	abundance	j_gene	CDR3nt	CDR3aa
NA	TRBV24-1	once	TRBJ2-3	TGTGCCACCAGTGATCACTTTCCGGGACAATTAAGCACAGATACGCAGTATTTT	CATSDHFPGQLSTDTQYF
TRBD2	TRBV27	once	TRBJ2-1	TGTGCCAGCAGTTACTCCGGGACTAGCTGGGGAGTGCAGTTCTTC	CASSYSGTSWGVQFF
NA	TRBV12-3/TRBV12-4	NA	TRBJ1-1	TGTGCCAGCAGAAATGCAGTGGACACTGAAGCTTTCTTT	CASRNAVDTEAFF
NA	TRBV6-5	NA	TRBJ1-5	TGTGCCACCGGAGGGGCTCAGCCCCAGCATTTT	CATGGAQPQHF
NA	TRBV7-8	NA	TRBJ2-1	TGTGCCAGCAGCTTAAGGACTCCGGGAGTGAACTACAATGAGCAGTTCTTC	CASSLRTPGVNYNEQFF
TRBD1	TRBV28	once	TRBJ2-7	TGTGCCAGCAATGACAGGGTCTCGTACGAGCAGTACTTC	CASNDRVSYEQYF
NA	TRBV19	NA	TRBJ2-1	TGTGCCAGTAGTTTAGCGGGACAGTACAATGAGCAGTTCTTC	CASSLAGQYNEQFF
TRBD1	TRBV7-2	NA	TRBJ2-7	TGTGCCAGCAGCTCCCCCCTGGGGACAGTTAGCTACGAGCAGTACTTC	CASSSPLGTVSYEQYF
NA	TRBV3-1/TRBV3-2	NA	TRBJ2-1	TGTGCCAGCAGCCAACTCCACCCCCCAGTCGGGGGTGAGCAGTTCTTC	CASSQLHPPVGGEQFF
NA	TRBV2	NA	TRBJ1-2	TGTGCCAGCAGAACTTCAGGCACCTATGGCTACACCTTC	CASRTSGTYGYTF
TRBD1	TRBV11-2	NA	TRBJ1-4	TGTGCCAGCAGCTCGCGGGACAGGGGTAATGAAAAACTGTTTTTT	CASSSRDRGNEKLFF
TRBD2	TRBV7-9	once	TRBJ2-1	TGTGCCAGCAGCTGGCTAGCGGGAGCCAATGAGCAGTTCTTC	CASSWLAGANEQFF
NA	TRBV19	many	TRBJ1-1	TGTGCCAGTATGGTACAGGGCGGTTACACTGAAGCTTTCTTT	CASMVQGGYTEAFF
TRBD2	TRBV6-2/TRBV6-3	NA	TRBJ2-3	TGTGCCAGCAGTTACTCAGCAGCGGGAGGAAGTATAGATACGCAGTATTTT	CASSYSAAGGSIDTQYF
NA	TRBV7-8	once	TRBJ1-2	TGTGCCAGCAGCCTCCAGGCAGGGATTTACATTCGTGGCTACACCTTC	CASSLQAGIYIRGYTF
NA	TRBV24-1	once	TRBJ1-5	TGTGCCATCCATGAGGGGGGCAATCAGCCCCAGCATTTT	CAIHEGGNQPQHF
NA	TRBV9	once	TRBJ2-1	TGTGCCAGCAGCGTATTCGTGGGGCAAGGATACAATGAGCAGTTCTTC	CASSVFVGQGYNEQFF
TRBD2	TRBV19	NA	TRBJ2-1	TGTGCCAGTAGTATAGAAGGCGGGAGCCGGTACAATGAGCAGTTCTTC	CASSIEGGSRYNEQFF
TRBD1	TRBV7-2	NA	TRBJ1-4	TGTGCCAGCAGCTCGACAGGGGGAGAGGGAAAACTGTTTTTT	CASSSTGGEGKLFF
NA	TRBV7-9	once	TRBJ2-1	TGTGCCGGAACACCGACAGAATCACCTTTATCCCAATACAATGAGCAGTTCTTC	CAGTPTESPLSQYNEQFF